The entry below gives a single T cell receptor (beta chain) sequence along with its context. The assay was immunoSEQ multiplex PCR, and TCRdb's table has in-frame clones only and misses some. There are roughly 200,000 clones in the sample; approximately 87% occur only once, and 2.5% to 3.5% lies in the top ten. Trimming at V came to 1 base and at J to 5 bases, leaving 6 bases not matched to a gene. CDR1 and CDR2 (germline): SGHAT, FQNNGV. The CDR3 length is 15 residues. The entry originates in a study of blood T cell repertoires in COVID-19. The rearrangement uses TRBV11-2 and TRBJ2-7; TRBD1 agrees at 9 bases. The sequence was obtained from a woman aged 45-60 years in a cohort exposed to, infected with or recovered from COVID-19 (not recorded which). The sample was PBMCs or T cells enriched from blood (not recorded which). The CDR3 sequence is CASSLVLGQGHEQYF. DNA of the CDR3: TGTGCCAGCAGCTTAGTACTGGGACAGGGACACGAGCAGTACTTC.